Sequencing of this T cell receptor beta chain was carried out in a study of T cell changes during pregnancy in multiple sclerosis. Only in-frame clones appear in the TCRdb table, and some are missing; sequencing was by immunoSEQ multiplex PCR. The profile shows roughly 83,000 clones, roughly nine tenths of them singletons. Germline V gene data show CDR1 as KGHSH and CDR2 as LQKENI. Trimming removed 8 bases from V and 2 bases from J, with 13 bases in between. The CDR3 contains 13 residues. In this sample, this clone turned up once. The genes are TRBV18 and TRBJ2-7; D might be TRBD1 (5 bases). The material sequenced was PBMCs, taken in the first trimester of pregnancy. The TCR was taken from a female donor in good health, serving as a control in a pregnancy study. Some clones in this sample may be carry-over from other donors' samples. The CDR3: CASQVGVPYEQYF. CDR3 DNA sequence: TGTGCCAGCCAAGTAGGGGTCCCCTACGAGCAGTACTTC.